The TCR beta chain described here comes from a study of response to subunit inactivated influenza vaccine. Trimming cost V 2 bases and J 5 bases, with 20 bases left between them. Looked up from germline, CDR1 is SGHRS and CDR2 is YFSETQ. The CDR3 covers 16 residues. In this sample, this clonotype turned up a few times. Its antigen is not identified. Notes on the study in general: Authors suggested that a seasonal influenza vaccination recruits few new T cells each time.

From the RT-PCR reads, TCRdb called clonotypes with MiXCR, one entry per CDR3 protein. The repertoire consists of fewer than 400,000 distinct CDR3 sequences, with less than 25% occurring once and the leading ten covering roughly 10%. This specimen consisted of PBMCs from blood, obtained 21 months after vaccination. The sequence was collected from a man between 50 and 75 years old who received an inactivated influenza vaccine. The chain recombines TRBV5-1 with TRBJ2-7; D possibly matches TRBD1 or TRBD2 (6 bases each). The CDR3 reads CASSFYGRDTGHEQYF. The DNA of the CDR3 is TGCGCCAGCAGCTTTTACGGGCGGGACACAGGACACGAGCAGTACTTC.